A single sample is the source of the 3 T cell receptor beta chains below, sequenced in a study of technical replicates of blood from several donors. Repertoires were generated with immunoSEQ multiplex PCR, while TCRdb's copy carries only in-frame clones and drops some. Of 76,000 or so clones listed, around nine tenths were seen once; the top ten hold around 0.26%. Material for sequencing was T cells isolated from PBMCs. The receptors come from a human donor in good health.

This chain joins TRBV28 and TRBJ1-2, with D possibly being TRBD1 (5 bases). Trimming took off 10 bases at V and 1 base at J, with 13 bases between the two ends. From germline, CDR1 is MDHEN and CDR2 SYDVKM. The CDR3 is made up of 13 amino acids. The CDR3 DNA is TGTGCCACCACCCTCCAGGGTAACTATGGCTACACCTTC. Translation gives CATTLQGNYGYTF.

CDR3 loop: CASSIARADTQYF. CDR3 bases: TGTGCCAGTAGTATAGCCAGGGCGGATACGCAGTATTTT. The rearrangement links TRBV19 to TRBJ2-3, with D perhaps matching TRBD1 (5 bases). With 1 base removed from V and 6 bases from J, the gap between germline ends came to 8 bases. This CDR3 has 13 residues. The V gene's germline CDR1 is LNHDA and CDR2 SQIVND (reference sequence).

The chain employs TRBV5-1 and TRBJ2-7; 9 bases align to TRBD1. This CDR3 comprises 17 residues. J was trimmed by 1 base and V by 4 bases; bases with no gene match: 12. Germline V lookup: CDR1 SGHRS, CDR2 YFSETQ. This CDR3 is CASSHFRTGAISYEQYF. CDR3 sequence (DNA): TGCGCCAGCAGCCATTTCAGGACAGGGGCAATTTCCTACGAGCAGTACTTC.